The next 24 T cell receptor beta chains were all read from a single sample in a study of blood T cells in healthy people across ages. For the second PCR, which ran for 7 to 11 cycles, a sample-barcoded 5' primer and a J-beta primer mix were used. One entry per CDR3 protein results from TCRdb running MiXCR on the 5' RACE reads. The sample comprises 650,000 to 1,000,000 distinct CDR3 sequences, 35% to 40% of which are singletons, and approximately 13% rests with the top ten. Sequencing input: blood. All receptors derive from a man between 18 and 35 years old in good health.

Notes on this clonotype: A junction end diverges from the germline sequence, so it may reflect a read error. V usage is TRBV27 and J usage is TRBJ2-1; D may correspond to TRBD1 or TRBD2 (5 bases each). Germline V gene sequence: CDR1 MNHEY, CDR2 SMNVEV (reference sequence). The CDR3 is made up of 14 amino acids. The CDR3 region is CACSVGVSYNEQFF. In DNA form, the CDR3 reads TGTGCCTGCAGTGTGGGGGTCTCCTACAATGAGCAGTTCTTC.

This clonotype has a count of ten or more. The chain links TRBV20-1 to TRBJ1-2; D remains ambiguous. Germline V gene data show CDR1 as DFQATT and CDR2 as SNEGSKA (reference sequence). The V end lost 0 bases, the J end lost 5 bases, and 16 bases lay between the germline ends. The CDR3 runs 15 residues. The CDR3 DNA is TGCAGTGCTAGAGATCGTGGCAGCGTCTGGTATGGCTACACCTTC. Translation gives CSARDRGSVWYGYTF.

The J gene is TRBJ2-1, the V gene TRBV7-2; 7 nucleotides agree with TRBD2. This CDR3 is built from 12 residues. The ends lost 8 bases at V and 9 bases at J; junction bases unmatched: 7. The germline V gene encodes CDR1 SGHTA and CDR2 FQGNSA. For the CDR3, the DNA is TGTGCCAGCCAGCTTCGGGGGGTTGAGCAGTTCTTC. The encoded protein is CASQLRGVEQFF.

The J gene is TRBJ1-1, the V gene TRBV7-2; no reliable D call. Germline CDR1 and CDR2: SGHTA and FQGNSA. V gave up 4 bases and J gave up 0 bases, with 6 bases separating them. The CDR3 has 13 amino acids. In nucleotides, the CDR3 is TGTGCCAGCAGCTCTATTATGAACACTGAAGCTTTCTTT. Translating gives CASSSIMNTEAFF.

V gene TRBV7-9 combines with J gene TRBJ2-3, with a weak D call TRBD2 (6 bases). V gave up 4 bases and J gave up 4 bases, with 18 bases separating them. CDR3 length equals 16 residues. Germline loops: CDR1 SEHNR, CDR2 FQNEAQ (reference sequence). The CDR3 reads CASSSTGLPGPDTQYF. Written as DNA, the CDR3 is TGTGCCAGCAGCTCCACGGGACTTCCAGGGCCAGATACGCAGTATTTT.

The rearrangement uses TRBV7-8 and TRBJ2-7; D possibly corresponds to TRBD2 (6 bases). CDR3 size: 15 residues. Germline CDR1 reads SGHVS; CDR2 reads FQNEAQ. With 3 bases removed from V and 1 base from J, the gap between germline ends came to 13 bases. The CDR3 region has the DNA TGTGCCAGCAGCTTCGGGGGAGTGATGTCCTACGAGCAGTACTTC. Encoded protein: CASSFGGVMSYEQYF.

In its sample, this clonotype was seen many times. The CDR3 spells CASMRVDEQFF. CDR3 sequence (DNA): TGTGCCAGCATGAGGGTCGATGAGCAGTTCTTC. V gene TRBV9 combines with J gene TRBJ2-1; tentatively, D is TRBD2 (5 bases). The ends were cut back, 6 bases at V and 8 bases at J, with 9 bases in the middle. The CDR3 has 11 residues. Germline CDR1 SGDLS, CDR2 YYNGEE.

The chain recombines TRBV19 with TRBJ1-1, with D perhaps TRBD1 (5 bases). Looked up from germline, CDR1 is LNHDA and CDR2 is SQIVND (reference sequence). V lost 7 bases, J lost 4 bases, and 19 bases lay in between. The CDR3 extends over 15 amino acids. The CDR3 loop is CASTNDRQIFTEAFF. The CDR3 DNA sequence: TGTGCCAGTACGAATGACAGACAAATTTTCACTGAAGCTTTCTTT.

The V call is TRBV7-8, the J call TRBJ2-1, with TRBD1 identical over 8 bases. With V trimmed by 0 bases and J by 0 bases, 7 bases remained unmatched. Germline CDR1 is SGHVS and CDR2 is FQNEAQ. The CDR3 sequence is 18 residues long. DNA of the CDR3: TGTGCCAGCAGCTTAGCCCTCTACAGGGGGAGCTCCTACAATGAGCAGTTCTTC. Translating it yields CASSLALYRGSSYNEQFF.

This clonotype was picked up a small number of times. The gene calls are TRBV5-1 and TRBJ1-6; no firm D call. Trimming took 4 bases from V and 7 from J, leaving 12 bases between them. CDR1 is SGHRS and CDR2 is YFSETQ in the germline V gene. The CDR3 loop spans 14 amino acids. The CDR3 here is CASSKDGSNSPLHF. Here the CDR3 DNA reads TGCGCCAGCAGCAAGGACGGATCCAATTCACCCCTCCACTTT.

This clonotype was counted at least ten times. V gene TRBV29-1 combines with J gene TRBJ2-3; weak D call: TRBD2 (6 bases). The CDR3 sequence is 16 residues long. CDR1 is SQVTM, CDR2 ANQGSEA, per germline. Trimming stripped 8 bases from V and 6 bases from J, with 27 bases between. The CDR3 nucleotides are TGCAGCTCCGTTGAGTTTGGTGGACGTGGAGGGGATACGCAGTATTTT. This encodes CSSVEFGGRGGDTQYF.

CDR3 coding DNA: TGTGCCAGCAGTTTCGACAACCAACAAGAGACCCAGTACTTC. Its translation is CASSFDNQQETQYF. The gene calls are TRBV12-3 or TRBV12-4 and TRBJ2-5, with D unclear. This CDR3 comprises 14 residues. The germline V and J ends were trimmed by 3 bases and 2 bases, with 10 bases remaining between them.

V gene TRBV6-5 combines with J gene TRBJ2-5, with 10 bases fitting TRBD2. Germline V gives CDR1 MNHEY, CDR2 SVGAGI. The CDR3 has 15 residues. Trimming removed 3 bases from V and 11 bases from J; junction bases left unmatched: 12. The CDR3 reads CASSYTSGTGNEQYF. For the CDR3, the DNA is TGTGCCAGCAGTTATACTAGCGGGACTGGGAATGAGCAGTACTTC.

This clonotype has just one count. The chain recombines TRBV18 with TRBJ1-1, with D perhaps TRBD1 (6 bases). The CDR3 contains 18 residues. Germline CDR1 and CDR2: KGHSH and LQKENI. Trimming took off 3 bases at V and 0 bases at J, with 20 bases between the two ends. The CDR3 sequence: CASSPAKGVELMNTEAFF. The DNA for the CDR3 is TGTGCCAGCTCACCGGCTAAGGGGGTTGAACTCATGAACACTGAAGCTTTCTTT. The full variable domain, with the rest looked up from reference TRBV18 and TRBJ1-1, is NAGVMQNPRHLVRRRGQEARLRCSPMKGHSHVYWYRQLPEEGLKFMVYLQKENIIDESGMPKERFSAEFPKEGPSILRIQQVVRGDSAAYFCASSPAKGVELMNTEAFFGQGTRLTVV.

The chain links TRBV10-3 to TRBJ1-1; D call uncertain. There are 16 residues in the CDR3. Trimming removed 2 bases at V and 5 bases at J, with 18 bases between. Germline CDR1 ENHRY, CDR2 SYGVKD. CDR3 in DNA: TGTGCCATCAGTGAGCCGAAGAGCAGTTTGAGGACTGAAGCTTTCTTT. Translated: CAISEPKSSLRTEAFF.

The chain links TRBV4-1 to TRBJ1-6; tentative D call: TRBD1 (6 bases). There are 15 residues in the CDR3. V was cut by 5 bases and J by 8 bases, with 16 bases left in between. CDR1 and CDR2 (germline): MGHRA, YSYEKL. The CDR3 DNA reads TGCGCCAGCAGCTACAACCAGGGGCTAGATTCACCCCTCCACTTT. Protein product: CASSYNQGLDSPLHF.

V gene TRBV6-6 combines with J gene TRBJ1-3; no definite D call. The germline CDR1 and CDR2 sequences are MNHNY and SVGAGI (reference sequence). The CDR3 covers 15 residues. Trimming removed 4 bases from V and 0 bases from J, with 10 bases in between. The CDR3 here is CASSSADFSGNTIYF. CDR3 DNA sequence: TGTGCCAGCAGTTCGGCGGACTTCTCTGGAAACACCATATATTTT.

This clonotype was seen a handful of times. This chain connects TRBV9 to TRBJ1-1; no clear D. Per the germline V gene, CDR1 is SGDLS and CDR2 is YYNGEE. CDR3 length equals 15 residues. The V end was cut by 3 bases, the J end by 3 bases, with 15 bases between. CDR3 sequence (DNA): TGTGCCAGCAGCGAGAGACACTTAATGGACACTGAAGCTTTCTTT. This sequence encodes CASSERHLMDTEAFF.

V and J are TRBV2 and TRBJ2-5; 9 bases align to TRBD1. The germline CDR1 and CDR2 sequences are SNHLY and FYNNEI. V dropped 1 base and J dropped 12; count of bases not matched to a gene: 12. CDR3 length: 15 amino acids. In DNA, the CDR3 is TGTGCCAGCAGTGAAGAAGGGGACAGGGTGAGCATTGAGTACTTC. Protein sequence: CASSEEGDRVSIEYF.

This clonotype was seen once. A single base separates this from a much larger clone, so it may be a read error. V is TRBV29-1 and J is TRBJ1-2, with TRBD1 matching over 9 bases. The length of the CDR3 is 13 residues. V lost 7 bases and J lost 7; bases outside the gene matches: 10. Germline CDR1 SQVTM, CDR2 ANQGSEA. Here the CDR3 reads CSGGTGPQGGYTF. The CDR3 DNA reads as TGCAGCGGGGGGACAGGGCCTCAAGGTGGCTACACCTTC.

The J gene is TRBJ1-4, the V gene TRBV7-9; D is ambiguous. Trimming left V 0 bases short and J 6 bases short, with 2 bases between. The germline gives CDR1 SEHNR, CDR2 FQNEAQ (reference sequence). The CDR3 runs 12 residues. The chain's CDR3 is CASSLADEKLFF. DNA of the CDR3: TGTGCCAGCAGCTTAGCAGATGAAAAACTGTTTTTT.

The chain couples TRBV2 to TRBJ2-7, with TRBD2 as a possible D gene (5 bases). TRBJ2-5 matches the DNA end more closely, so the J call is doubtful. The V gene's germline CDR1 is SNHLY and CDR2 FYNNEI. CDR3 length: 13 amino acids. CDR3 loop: CASSEGRGETQYF. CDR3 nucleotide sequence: TGTGCCAGCAGTGAAGGCAGAGGGGAGACCCAGTACTTC.

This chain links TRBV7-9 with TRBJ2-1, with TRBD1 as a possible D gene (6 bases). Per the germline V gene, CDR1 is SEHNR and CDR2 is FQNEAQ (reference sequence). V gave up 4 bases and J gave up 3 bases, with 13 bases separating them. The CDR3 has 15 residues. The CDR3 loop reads CASSSGQPLYNEQFF. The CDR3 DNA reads TGTGCCAGCAGCTCAGGACAGCCACTCTACAATGAGCAGTTCTTC.

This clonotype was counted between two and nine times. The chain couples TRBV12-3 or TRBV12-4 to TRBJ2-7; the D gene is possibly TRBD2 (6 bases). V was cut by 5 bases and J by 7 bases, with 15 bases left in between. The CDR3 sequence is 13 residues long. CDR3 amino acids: CASSLQGRGEQYF. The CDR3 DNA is TGTGCCAGCAGTCTTCAGGGACGGGGGGAGCAGTACTTC.